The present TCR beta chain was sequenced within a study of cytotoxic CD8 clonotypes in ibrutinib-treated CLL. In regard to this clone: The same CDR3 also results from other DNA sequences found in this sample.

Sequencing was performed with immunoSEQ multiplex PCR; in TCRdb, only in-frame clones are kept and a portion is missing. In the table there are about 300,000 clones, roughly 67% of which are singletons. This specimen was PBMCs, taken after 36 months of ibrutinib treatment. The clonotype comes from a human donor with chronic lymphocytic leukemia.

The CDR3 nucleotides read TGTGCCAGCAGTGCTCCCTCGGGAAACACCATATATTTT. Amino acid sequence: CASSAPSGNTIYF. J is TRBJ1-3 and V is TRBV9; unclear D gene. This CDR3 spans 13 amino acids. V lost 5 bases to trimming and J lost 4 bases, with 10 bases between them. Per germline, CDR1 SGDLS and CDR2 YYNGEE.